This entry lists 8 T cell receptor beta chains sequenced from one sample in a study of blood T cell repertoires in COVID-19 (TCRdb year 2020). Receptors were amplified or captured by the immunoSEQ multiplex PCR assay. The source is immuneACCESS, and TCRdb retained only in-frame sequences with V and J called. Part of the clones is not carried over; for the studies checked, unresolved V genes explain less than half of this, and the remainder is unexplained. The sample table records more than 300,000 clones; over 75% of these occur just once. The biggest ten clones account for about 4.2% of the sample. Sequencing was done on a sample of PBMCs or T cells enriched from blood (not recorded which). The receptors were sampled from a man aged 25 to 40 who had recovered from COVID-19.

J is TRBJ1-2 and V is TRBV18; D unclear. The CDR3 has 14 amino acids. V lost 1 base and J 2 bases, leaving 8 bases between the germline ends. Germline values: CDR1 KGHSH, CDR2 LQKENI. The CDR3 nucleotides read TGTGCCAGCTCACCACTCCCCCAAAACTATGGCTACACCTTC. Its protein is CASSPLPQNYGYTF.

The gene calls are TRBV19 and TRBJ2-1; 13 bases line up with TRBD2. The germline V gene has CDR1 LNHDA and CDR2 SQIVND (reference sequence). The CDR3 has 15 amino acids. The ends lost 5 bases at V and 8 bases at J; junction bases unmatched: 6. The DNA for the CDR3 is TGTGCCAGTAGTCCGAGGACTAGCGGGAGCGATGAGCAGTTCTTC. This gives the protein CASSPRTSGSDEQFF.

The chain employs TRBV20-1 and TRBJ1-4; D ambiguous. Looked up from germline, CDR1 is DFQATT and CDR2 is SNEGSKA (reference sequence). The V gene lost 3 bases and the J gene lost 3 bases, with 8 bases spanning the gap. The CDR3 covers 13 residues. CDR3 amino acids: CSASGRPNEKLFF. The DNA for the CDR3 is TGCAGTGCTAGTGGCAGGCCTAATGAAAAACTGTTTTTT.

Details on this clone: Other DNA sequences in the sample encode the same CDR3. The chain couples TRBV7-9 to TRBJ1-4; unclear D gene. The CDR3 runs to 14 residues. CDR1 is SEHNR and CDR2 is FQNEAQ in the germline V gene (reference sequence). Between the trimmed V and J ends, which lost 3 bases and 0 bases, there was a span of 5 bases. In nucleotides, the CDR3 is TGTGCCAGCAGCTTGTCTGCAACTAATGAAAAACTGTTTTTT. Amino acids: CASSLSATNEKLFF.

A single count supports this clone. The chain employs TRBV6-5 and TRBJ1-2; possible D gene TRBD1, 5 bases. The CDR3 runs to 15 residues. Germline lookup yields CDR1 MNHEY and CDR2 SVGAGI. V was shortened by 2 bases and J by 5 bases, with 15 bases between the two germline ends. The CDR3 nucleotides are TGTGCCAGCAGTTACCCATCCAAAGGGGTATATGGCTACACCTTC. Translation gives CASSYPSKGVYGYTF.

The chain employs TRBV19 and TRBJ1-4; 7 bases align to TRBD1. Looked up from germline, CDR1 is LNHDA and CDR2 is SQIVND (reference sequence). V dropped 5 bases and J dropped 0; count of bases not matched to a gene: 3. The CDR3 length is 15 residues. In DNA form, the CDR3 reads TGTGCCAGTAGTGCCGGGACAGCAACTAATGAAAAACTGTTTTTT. Its translation: CASSAGTATNEKLFF.

The gene calls are TRBV7-9 and TRBJ2-1; tentative D call: TRBD2 (5 bases). Deletions cut 1 base from V and 8 bases from J, with 12 bases between. The CDR3 is made up of 14 amino acids. Per the germline V gene, CDR1 is SEHNR and CDR2 is FQNEAQ (reference sequence). The CDR3 sequence is CASSLGAGPDEQFF. CDR3 nucleotide sequence: TGTGCCAGCAGCTTAGGCGCGGGCCCCGATGAGCAGTTCTTC.

Here the CDR3 reads CASSGTASYSNQPQHF. In DNA, the CDR3 is TGCGCCAGCAGTGGGACAGCTAGTTATAGCAATCAGCCCCAGCATTTT. The chain couples TRBV10-2 to TRBJ1-5, with D possibly TRBD1 on 6 matching bases. The CDR3 has 16 residues. Germline-derived CDR1 and CDR2 are WSHSY and SAAADI. Trimming took off 4 bases at V and 0 bases at J, with 13 bases between the two ends.